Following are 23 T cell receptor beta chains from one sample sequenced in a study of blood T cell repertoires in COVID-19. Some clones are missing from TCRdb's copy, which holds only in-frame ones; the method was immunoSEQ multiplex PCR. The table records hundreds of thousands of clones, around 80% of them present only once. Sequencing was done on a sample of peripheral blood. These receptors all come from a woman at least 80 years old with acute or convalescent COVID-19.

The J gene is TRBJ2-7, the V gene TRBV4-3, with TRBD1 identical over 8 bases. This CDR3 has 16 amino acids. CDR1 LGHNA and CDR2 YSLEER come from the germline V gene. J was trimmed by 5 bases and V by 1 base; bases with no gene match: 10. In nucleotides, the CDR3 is TGCGCCAGCAGCCAAGGCCTGACAGGGGCGAGAAACGAGCAGTACTTC. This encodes CASSQGLTGARNEQYF.

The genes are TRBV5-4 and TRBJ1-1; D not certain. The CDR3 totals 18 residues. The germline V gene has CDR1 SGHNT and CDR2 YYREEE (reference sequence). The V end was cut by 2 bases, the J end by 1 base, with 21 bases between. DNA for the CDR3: TGTGCCAGCAGCTTTGGGGAGTTAGGGCGGGTTTGGAACACTGAAGCTTTCTTT. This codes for CASSFGELGRVWNTEAFF. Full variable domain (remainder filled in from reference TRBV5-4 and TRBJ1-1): ETGVTQSPTHLIKTRGQQVTLRCSSQSGHNTVSWYQQALGQGPQFIFQYYREEENGRGNFPPRFSGLQFPNYSSELNVNALELDDSALYLCASSFGELGRVWNTEAFFGQGTRLTVV.

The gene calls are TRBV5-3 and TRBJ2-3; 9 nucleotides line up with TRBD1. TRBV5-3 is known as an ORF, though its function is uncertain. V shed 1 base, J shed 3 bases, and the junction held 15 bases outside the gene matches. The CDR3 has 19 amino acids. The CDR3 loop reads CARSLTPGQGVGRTDTQYF. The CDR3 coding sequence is TGTGCCAGAAGCTTGACCCCGGGACAGGGAGTGGGGCGGACAGATACGCAGTATTTT.

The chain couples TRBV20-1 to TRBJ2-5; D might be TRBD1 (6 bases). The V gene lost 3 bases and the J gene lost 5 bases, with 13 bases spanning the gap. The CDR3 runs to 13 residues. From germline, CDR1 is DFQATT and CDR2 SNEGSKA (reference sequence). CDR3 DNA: TGCAGTGCTAGTGGCAGGGGATTTGAGACCCAGTACTTC. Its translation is CSASGRGFETQYF.

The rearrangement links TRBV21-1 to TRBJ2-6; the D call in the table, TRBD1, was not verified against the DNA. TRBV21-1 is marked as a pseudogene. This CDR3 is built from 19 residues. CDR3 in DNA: TGTGCCAGCAGCAAGCGGAGACAGGGGGTTGTATCTGGGGCCAACGTCCTGACTTTC. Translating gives CASSKRRQGVVSGANVLTF.

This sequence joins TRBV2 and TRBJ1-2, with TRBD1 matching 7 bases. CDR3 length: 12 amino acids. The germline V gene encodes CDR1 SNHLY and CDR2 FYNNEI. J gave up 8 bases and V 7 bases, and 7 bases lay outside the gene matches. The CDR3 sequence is CASTRQGRGYTF. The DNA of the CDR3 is TGTGCCAGCACCCGACAGGGACGAGGCTACACCTTC.

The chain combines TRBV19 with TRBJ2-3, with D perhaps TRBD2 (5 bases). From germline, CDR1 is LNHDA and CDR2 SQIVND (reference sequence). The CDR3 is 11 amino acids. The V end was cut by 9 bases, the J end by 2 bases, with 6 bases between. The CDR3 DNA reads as TGTGCCAGCGGGATCACAGATACGCAGTATTTT. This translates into CASGITDTQYF.

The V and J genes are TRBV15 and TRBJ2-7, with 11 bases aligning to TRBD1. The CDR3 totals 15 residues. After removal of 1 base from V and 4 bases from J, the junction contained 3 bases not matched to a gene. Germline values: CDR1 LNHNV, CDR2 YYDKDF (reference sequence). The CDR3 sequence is CATSRGGQGVYEQYF. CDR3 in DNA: TGTGCCACCAGCAGAGGGGGACAGGGGGTGTACGAGCAGTACTTC.

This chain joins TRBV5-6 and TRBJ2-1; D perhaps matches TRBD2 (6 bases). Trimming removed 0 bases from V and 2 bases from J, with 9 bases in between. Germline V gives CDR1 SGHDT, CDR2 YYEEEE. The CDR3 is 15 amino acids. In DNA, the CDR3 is TGTGCCAGCAGCTTGGGGCGGGGAGCCTACAATGAGCAGTTCTTC. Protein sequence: CASSLGRGAYNEQFF.

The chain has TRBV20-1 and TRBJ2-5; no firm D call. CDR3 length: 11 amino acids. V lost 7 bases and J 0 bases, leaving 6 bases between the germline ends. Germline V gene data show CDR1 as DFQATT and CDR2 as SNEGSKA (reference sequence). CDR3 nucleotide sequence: TGCAGTGGGCGGTACCAAGAGACCCAGTACTTC. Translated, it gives CSGRYQETQYF.

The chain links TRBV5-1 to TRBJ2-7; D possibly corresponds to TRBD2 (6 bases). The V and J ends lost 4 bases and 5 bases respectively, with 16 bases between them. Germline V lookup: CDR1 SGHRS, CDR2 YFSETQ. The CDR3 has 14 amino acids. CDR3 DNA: TGCGCCAGCAGCCACGGACGGGGAGGTGACGAGCAGTACTTC. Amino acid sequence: CASSHGRGGDEQYF.

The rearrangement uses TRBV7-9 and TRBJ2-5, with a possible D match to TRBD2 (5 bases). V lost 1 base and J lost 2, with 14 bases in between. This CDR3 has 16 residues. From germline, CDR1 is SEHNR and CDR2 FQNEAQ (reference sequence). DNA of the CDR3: TGTGCCAGCAGCTTAGGGGCGCGGGTAGGGCAAGAGACCCAGTACTTC. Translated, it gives CASSLGARVGQETQYF.

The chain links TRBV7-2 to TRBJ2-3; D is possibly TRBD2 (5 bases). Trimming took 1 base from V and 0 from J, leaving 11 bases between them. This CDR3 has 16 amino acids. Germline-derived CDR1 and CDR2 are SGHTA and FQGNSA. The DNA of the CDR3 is TGTGCCAGCAGCTTAGTAGCTAGCCGTAGCACAGATACGCAGTATTTT. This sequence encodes CASSLVASRSTDTQYF.

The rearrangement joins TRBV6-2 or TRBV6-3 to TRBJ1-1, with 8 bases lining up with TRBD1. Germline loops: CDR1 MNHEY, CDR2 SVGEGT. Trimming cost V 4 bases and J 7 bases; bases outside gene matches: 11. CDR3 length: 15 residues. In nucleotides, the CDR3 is TGTGCCAGCAGTTCGGTCGACAGGGGTGGAGGTGAAGCTTTCTTT. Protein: CASSSVDRGGGEAFF.

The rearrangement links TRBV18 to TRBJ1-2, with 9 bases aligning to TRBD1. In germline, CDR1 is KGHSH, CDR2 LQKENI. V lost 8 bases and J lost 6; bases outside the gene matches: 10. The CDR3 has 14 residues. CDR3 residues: CASARDRENNGYTF. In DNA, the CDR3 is TGTGCCAGCGCCCGGGACAGGGAAAATAATGGCTACACCTTC.

For the CDR3, the DNA is TGCGCCAGCAGCCAAGATCTAGGACACTATAGCAATCAGCCCCAGCATTTT. Its protein is CASSQDLGHYSNQPQHF. The V call is TRBV4-1, the J call TRBJ1-5, with D possibly being TRBD1 (5 bases). Germline V gene sequence: CDR1 MGHRA, CDR2 YSYEKL. The CDR3 consists of 17 residues. V was clipped by 0 bases and J by 0 bases, with 12 bases between them.

CDR3 DNA: TGTGCCAGCAGCTTACACAGAAGGAATGAGCAGTTCTTC. Translation: CASSLHRRNEQFF. The chain recombines TRBV7-2 with TRBJ2-1; D call uncertain. Germline V gene sequence: CDR1 SGHTA, CDR2 FQGNSA. V lost 2 bases and J 7 bases, leaving 9 bases between the germline ends. The CDR3 runs 13 residues.

CDR3 in amino acids: CASSPGQGASWETQYF. CDR3 nucleotide sequence: TGTGCCAGCAGCCCCGGACAGGGGGCCTCATGGGAGACCCAGTACTTC. The genes are TRBV6-2 or TRBV6-3 and TRBJ2-5; TRBD1 aligns across 11 bases. CDR1 and CDR2 (germline): MNHEY, SVGEGT. The CDR3 totals 16 residues. V lost 6 bases, J lost 5 bases, and 11 bases stayed unmatched.

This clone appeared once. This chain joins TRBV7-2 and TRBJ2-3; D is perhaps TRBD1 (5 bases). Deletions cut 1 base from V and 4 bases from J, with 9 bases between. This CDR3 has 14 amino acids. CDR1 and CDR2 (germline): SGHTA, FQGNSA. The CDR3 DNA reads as TGTGCCAGCAGCTTAGGGGGCCGTGCAGATACGCAGTATTTT. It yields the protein CASSLGGRADTQYF.

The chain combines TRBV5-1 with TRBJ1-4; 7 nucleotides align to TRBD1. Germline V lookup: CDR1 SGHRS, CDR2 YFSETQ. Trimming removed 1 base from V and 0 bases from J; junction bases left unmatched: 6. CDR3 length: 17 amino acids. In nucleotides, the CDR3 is TGCGCCAGCAGCTTGACCCACGGGACAGCAACTAATGAAAAACTGTTTTTT. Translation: CASSLTHGTATNEKLFF.

The DNA of the CDR3 is TGTGCCAGCAGCTTAAGAGTAGGGGGAGAGACCCAGTACTTC. It codes for CASSLRVGGETQYF. The V call is TRBV7-2, the J call TRBJ2-5, with a tentative D call TRBD1 (6 bases). The CDR3 length is 14 residues. Germline CDR1 reads SGHTA; CDR2 reads FQGNSA. The V gene lost 2 bases and the J gene lost 4 bases, with 11 bases spanning the gap.

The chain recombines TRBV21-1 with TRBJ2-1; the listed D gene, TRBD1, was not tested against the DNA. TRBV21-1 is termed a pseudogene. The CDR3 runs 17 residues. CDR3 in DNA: TGTGCCAGCAGCAAAGTGCTTAGGGGCCCCCTCTACAATGAGCAGTTCTTC. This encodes CASSKVLRGPLYNEQFF.

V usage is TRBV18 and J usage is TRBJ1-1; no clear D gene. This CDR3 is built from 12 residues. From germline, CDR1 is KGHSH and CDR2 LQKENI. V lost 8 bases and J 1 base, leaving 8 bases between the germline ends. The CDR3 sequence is CASQTRNTEAFF. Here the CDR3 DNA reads TGTGCCAGCCAAACTAGGAACACTGAAGCTTTCTTT.